Listed here are 2 T cell receptor beta chains from one sample, sequenced in a study of blood T cell repertoires in COVID-19. This table comes from immunoSEQ multiplex PCR, and its TCRdb copy is limited to in-frame clones, with some not included. This table holds more than 85,000 clones, around 81% found once. Sequencing was done on a sample of peripheral blood. All receptors derive from an elderly man with acute or convalescent COVID-19.

This clone was seen just once. This chain joins TRBV5-1 and TRBJ1-5; 7 nucleotides line up with TRBD1. The CDR3 extends over 16 amino acids. V dropped 0 bases and J dropped 3; count of bases not matched to a gene: 6. Germline CDR1 is SGHRS and CDR2 is YFSETQ. The CDR3 here is CASSLDGTAVNQPQHF. The CDR3 region has the DNA TGCGCCAGCAGCTTGGATGGGACAGCGGTCAATCAGCCCCAGCATTTT. The full variable domain, with the rest looked up from reference TRBV5-1 and TRBJ1-5, is KAGVTQTPRYLIKTRGQQVTLSCSPISGHRSVSWYQQTPGQGLQFLFEYFSETQRNKGNFPGRFSGRQFSNSRSEMNVSTLELGDSALYLCASSLDGTAVNQPQHFGDGTRLSIL.

The rearrangement joins TRBV5-1 to TRBJ1-2; 9 nucleotides align to TRBD1. The germline CDR1 and CDR2 sequences are SGHRS and YFSETQ. The CDR3 consists of 17 residues. Trimming took 0 bases from V and 4 from J; bases not matched to a gene: 10. The CDR3 protein is CASSLGTGTGLGYGYTF. CDR3 sequence (DNA): TGCGCCAGCAGCTTGGGTACCGGGACAGGGCTCGGCTATGGCTACACCTTC. Full variable domain (rest looked up from reference TRBV5-1 and TRBJ1-2): KAGVTQTPRYLIKTRGQQVTLSCSPISGHRSVSWYQQTPGQGLQFLFEYFSETQRNKGNFPGRFSGRQFSNSRSEMNVSTLELGDSALYLCASSLGTGTGLGYGYTFGSGTRLTVV.